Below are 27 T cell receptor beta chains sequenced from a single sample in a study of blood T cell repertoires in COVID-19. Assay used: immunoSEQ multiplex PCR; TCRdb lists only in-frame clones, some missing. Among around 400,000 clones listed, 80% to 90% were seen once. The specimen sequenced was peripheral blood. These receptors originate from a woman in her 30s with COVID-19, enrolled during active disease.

Written as DNA, the CDR3 is TGTGCCAGCAGCTTCGGGTGGATAGCGGGATACAATGAGCAGTTCTTC. It codes for CASSFGWIAGYNEQFF. The chain joins TRBV7-2 to TRBJ2-1, with 8 bases that match TRBD2. Germline V CDR1 and CDR2: SGHTA, FQGNSA. The ends lost 3 bases at V and 4 bases at J; junction bases unmatched: 8. The CDR3 covers 16 residues. Together with reference TRBV7-2 and TRBJ2-1, the CDR3 gives the full variable domain: GAGVSQSPSNKVTEKGKDVELRCDPISGHTALYWYRQSLGQGLEFLIYFQGNSAPDKSGLPSDRFSAERTGGSVSTLTIQRTQQEDSAVYLCASSFGWIAGYNEQFFGPGTRLTVL.

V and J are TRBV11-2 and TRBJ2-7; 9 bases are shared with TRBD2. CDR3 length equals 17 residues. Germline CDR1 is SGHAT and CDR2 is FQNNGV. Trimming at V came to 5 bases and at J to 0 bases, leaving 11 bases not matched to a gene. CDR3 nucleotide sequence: TGTGCCAGCAGCCCATTTCGAGGCGGGGGGGTCTCCTACGAGCAGTACTTC. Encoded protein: CASSPFRGGGVSYEQYF.

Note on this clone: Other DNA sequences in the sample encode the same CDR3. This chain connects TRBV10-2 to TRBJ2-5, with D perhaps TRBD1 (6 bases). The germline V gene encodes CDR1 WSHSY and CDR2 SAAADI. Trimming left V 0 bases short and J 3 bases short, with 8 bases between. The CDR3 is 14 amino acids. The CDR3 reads CASSESNREETQYF. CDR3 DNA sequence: TGCGCCAGCAGTGAGTCGAACAGGGAAGAGACCCAGTACTTC.

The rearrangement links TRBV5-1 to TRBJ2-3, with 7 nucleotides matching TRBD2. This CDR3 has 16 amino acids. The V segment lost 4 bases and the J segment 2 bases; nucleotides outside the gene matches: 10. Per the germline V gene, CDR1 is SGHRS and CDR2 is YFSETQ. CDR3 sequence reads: CASSRTSDTFTDTQYF. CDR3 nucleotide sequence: TGCGCCAGCAGCCGTACTAGCGACACATTCACAGATACGCAGTATTTT.

The CDR3 DNA reads TGCAGTGCTGCCGGTGCCTACGAGCAGTACTTC. Residues: CSAAGAYEQYF. The chain employs TRBV20-1 and TRBJ2-7, with unresolved D. Germline assignment: CDR1 DFQATT and CDR2 SNEGSKA (reference sequence). V shed 5 bases and J shed 2 bases, with 7 bases lying between them. This CDR3 is 11 amino acids long.

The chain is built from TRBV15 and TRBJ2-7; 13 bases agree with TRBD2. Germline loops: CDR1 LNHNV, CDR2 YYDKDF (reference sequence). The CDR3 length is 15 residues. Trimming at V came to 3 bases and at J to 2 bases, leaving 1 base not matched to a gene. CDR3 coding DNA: TGTGCCACCAGCAGTGGACTAGCGGGGGCCTACGAGCAGTACTTC. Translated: CATSSGLAGAYEQYF.

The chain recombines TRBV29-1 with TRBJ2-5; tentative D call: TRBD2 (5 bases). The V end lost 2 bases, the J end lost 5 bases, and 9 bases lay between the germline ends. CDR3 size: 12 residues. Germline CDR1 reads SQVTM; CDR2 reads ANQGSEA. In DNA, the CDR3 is TGCAGCGTTGAAACGGGGTTGGAGACCCAGTACTTC. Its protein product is CSVETGLETQYF.

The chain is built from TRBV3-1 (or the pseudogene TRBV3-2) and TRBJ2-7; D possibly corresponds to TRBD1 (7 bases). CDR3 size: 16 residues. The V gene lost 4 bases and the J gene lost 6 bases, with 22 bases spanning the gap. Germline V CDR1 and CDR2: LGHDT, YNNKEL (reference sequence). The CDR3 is CASSPFRGDSVFEQYF. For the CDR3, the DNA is TGTGCCAGCAGCCCGTTCAGGGGGGACAGCGTGTTCGAGCAGTACTTC.

The CDR3 loop reads CASSQDPPAYEQYF. CDR3 bases: TGTGCCAGCAGCCAAGATCCACCAGCCTACGAGCAGTACTTC. The chain carries TRBV3-1 (or the pseudogene TRBV3-2) and TRBJ2-7, with D unresolved. This CDR3 is 14 amino acids long. V lost 0 bases and J lost 2, with 8 bases in between. CDR1 LGHDT and CDR2 YNNKEL come from the germline V gene (reference sequence).

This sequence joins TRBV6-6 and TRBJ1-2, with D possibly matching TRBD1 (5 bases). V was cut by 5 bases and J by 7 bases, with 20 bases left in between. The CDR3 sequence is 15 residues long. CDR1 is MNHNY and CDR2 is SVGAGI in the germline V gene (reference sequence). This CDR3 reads CASSGVAPGASGYTF. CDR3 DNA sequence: TGTGCCAGCAGTGGGGTTGCGCCTGGGGCGAGTGGCTACACCTTC.

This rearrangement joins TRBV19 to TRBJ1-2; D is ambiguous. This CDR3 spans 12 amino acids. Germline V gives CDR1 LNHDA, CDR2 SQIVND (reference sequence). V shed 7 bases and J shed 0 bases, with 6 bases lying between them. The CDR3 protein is CASTGSNYGYTF. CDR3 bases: TGTGCCAGTACCGGTTCTAACTATGGCTACACCTTC.

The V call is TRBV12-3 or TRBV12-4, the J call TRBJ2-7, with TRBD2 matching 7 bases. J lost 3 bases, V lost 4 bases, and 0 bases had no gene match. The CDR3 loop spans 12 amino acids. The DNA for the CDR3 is TGTGCCAGCAGTTGGGGGGGCTACGAGCAGTACTTC. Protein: CASSWGGYEQYF.

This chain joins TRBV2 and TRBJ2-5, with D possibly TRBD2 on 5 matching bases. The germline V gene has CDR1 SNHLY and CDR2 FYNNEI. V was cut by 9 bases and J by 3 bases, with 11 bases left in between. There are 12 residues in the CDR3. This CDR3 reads CASRGAEETQYF. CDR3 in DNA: TGTGCCAGTCGGGGAGCCGAAGAGACCCAGTACTTC.

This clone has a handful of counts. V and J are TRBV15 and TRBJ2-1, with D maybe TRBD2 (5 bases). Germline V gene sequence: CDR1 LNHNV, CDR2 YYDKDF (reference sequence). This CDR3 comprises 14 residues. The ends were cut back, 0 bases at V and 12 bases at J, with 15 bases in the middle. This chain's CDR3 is CATSRERAPVSQFF. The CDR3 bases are TGTGCCACCAGCAGAGAGAGGGCCCCTGTTTCGCAGTTCTTC.

CDR3 coding DNA: TGTGCCAGCACCCAGGACACTGAAGCTTTCTTT. This codes for CASTQDTEAFF. This rearrangement joins TRBV2 to TRBJ1-1; D unclear. Trimming removed 7 bases from V and 3 bases from J, with 6 bases in between. This CDR3 comprises 11 residues. Germline V gene data show CDR1 as SNHLY and CDR2 as FYNNEI.

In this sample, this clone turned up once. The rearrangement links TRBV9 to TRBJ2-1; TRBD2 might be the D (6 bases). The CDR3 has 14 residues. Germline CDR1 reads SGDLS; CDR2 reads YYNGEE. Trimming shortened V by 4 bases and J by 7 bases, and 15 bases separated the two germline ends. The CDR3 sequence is CASSTGGRGNEQFF. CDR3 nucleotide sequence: TGTGCCAGCAGCACTGGGGGGAGAGGGAATGAGCAGTTCTTC.

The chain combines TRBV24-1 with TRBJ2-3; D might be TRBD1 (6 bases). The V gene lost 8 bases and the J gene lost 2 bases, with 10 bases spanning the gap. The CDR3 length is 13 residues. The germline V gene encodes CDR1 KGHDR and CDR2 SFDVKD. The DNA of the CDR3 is TGTGCCACCAATGGGGGCTTCACAGATACGCAGTATTTT. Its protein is CATNGGFTDTQYF.

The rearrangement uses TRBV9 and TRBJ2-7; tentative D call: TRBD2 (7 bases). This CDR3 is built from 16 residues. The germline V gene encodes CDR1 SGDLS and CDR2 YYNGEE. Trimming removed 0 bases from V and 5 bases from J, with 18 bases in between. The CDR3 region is CASSVEVEGGLDEQYF. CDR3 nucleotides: TGTGCCAGCAGCGTAGAAGTCGAGGGGGGGCTCGACGAGCAGTACTTC. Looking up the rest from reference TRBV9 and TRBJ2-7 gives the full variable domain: DSGVTQTPKHLITATGQRVTLRCSPRSGDLSVYWYQQSLDQGLQFLIQYYNGEERAKGNILERFSAQQFPDLHSELNLSSLELGDSALYFCASSVEVEGGLDEQYFGPGTRLTVT.

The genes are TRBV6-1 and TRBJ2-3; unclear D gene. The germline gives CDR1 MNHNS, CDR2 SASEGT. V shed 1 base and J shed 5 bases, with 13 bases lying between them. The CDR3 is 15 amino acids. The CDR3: CASSEERTSGDTQYF. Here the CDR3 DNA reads TGTGCCAGCAGTGAAGAGCGCACCAGTGGAGATACGCAGTATTTT.

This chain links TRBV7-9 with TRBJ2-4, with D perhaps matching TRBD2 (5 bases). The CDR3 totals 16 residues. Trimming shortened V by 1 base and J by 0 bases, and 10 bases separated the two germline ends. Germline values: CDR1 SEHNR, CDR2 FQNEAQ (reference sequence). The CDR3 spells CASSLGAGLAKNIQYF. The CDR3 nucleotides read TGTGCCAGCAGCTTAGGGGCAGGACTAGCCAAAAACATTCAGTACTTC.

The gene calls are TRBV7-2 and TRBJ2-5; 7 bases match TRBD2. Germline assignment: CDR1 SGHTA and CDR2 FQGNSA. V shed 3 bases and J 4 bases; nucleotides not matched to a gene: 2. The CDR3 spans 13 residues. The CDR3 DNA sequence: TGTGCCAGCAGCTTTCTAGCGGTAGAGACCCAGTACTTC. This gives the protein CASSFLAVETQYF.

In DNA, the CDR3 is TGTGCCTGGACGCGCCGGTTTGAGGGATTATATGGCTACACCTTC. It codes for CAWTRRFEGLYGYTF. The chain uses TRBV30 and TRBJ1-2; D remains ambiguous. CDR1 is GTSNPN, CDR2 SVGIG, per germline (reference sequence). CDR3 length: 15 amino acids. With 4 bases removed from V and 5 bases from J, the gap between germline ends came to 20 bases.

CDR3 DNA sequence: TGTGCCAGCAGTTACCTTATGGGGAGGGCGACAGATACGCAGTATTTT. As protein: CASSYLMGRATDTQYF. The genes are TRBV6-2 or TRBV6-3 and TRBJ2-3, with 7 bases that match TRBD2. Germline CDR1 and CDR2: MNHEY and SVGEGT. The CDR3 has 16 amino acids. V lost 2 bases and J lost 3; bases outside the gene matches: 8.

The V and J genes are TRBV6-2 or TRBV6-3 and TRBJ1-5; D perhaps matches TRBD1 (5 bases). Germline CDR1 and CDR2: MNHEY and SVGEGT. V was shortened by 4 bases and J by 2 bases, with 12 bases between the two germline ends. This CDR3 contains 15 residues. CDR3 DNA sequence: TGTGCCAGCAGTTGGACAAGGTCTGGCAATCAGCCCCAGCATTTT. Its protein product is CASSWTRSGNQPQHF.

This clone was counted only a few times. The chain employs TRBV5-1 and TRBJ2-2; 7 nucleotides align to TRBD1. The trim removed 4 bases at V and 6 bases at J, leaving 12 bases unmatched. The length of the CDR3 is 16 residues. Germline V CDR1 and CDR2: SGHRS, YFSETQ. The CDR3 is CASSRNNRGTAGELFF. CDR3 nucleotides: TGCGCCAGCAGCCGCAACAACAGGGGCACTGCCGGGGAGCTGTTTTTT.

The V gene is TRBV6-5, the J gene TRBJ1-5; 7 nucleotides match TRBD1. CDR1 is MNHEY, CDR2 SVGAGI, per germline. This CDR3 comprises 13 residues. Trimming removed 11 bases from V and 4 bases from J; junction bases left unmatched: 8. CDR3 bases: TGTGCCGGGGGACAGTCGCTGAATCAGCCCCAGCATTTT. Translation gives CAGGQSLNQPQHF.

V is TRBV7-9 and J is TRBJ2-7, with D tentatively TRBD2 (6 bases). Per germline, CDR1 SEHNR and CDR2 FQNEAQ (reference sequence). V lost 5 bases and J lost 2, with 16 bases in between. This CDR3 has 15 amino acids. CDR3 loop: CASSRWDSQAYEQYF. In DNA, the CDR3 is TGTGCCAGCAGCCGCTGGGACTCCCAGGCCTACGAGCAGTACTTC.